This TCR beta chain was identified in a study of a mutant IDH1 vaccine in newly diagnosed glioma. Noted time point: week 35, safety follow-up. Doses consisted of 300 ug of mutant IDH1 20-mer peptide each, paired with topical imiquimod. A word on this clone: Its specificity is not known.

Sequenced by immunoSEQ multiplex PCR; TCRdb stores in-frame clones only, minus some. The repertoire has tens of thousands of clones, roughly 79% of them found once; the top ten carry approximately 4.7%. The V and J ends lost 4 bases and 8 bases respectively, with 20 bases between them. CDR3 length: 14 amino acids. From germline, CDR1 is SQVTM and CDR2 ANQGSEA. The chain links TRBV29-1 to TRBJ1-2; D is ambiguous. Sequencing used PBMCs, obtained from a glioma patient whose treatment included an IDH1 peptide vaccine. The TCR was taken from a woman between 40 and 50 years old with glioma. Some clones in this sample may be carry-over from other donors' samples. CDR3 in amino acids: CSVGLGRIFSGYTF. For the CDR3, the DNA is TGCAGCGTTGGCCTAGGCAGGATCTTTTCGGGCTACACCTTC.